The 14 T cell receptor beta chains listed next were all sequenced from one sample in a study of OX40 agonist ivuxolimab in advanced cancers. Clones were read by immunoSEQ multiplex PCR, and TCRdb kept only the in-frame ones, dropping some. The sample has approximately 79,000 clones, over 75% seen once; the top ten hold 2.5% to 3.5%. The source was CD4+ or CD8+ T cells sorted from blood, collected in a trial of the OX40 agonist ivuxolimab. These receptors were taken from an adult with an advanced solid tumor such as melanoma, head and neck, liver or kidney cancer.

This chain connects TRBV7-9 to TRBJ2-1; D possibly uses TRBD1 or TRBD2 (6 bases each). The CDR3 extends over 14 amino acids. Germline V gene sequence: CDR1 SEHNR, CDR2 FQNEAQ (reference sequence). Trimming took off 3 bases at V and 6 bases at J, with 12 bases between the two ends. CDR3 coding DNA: TGTGCCAGCAGCTTCGGGGGCCTTCCCAATGAGCAGTTCTTC. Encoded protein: CASSFGGLPNEQFF.

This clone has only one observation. The CDR3 DNA reads TGTGCCAGTAGTATAGATCGAACAGCAAGTGGCAATCAGCCCCAGCATTTT. Translation: CASSIDRTASGNQPQHF. The chain combines TRBV19 with TRBJ1-5; no clear D. The ends were cut back, 0 bases at V and 2 bases at J, with 14 bases in the middle. From germline, CDR1 is LNHDA and CDR2 SQIVND (reference sequence). The CDR3 is 17 amino acids.

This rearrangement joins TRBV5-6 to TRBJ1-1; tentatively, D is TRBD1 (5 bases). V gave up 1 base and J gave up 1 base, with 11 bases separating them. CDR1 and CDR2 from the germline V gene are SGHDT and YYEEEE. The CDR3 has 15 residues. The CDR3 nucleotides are TGTGCCAGCAGCTTGACGGGGCGAAGGAACACTGAAGCTTTCTTT. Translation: CASSLTGRRNTEAFF.

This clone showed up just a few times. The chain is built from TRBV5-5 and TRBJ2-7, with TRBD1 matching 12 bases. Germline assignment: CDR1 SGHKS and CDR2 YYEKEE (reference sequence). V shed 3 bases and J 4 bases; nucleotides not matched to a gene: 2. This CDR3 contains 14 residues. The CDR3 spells CASSWGQGAYEQYF. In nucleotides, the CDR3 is TGTGCCAGCAGCTGGGGACAGGGGGCTTACGAGCAGTACTTC.

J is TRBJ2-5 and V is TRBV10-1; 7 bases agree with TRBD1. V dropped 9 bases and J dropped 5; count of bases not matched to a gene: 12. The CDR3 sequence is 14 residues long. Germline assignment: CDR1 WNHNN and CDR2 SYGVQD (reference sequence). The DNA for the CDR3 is TGCGCCAGAAGACAGGGTCTGTCGGGGGAGACCCAGTACTTC. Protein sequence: CARRQGLSGETQYF.

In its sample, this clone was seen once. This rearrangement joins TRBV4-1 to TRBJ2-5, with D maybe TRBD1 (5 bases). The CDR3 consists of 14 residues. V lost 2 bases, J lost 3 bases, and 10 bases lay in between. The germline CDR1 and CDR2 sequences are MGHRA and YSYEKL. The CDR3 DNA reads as TGCGCCAGCAGCCAACCGACAGAGAAAGAGACCCAGTACTTC. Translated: CASSQPTEKETQYF.

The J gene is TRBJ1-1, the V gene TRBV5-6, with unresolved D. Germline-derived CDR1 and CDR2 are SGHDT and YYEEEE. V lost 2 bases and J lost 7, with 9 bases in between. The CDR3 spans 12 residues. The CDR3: CASSFLGYEAFF. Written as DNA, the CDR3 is TGTGCCAGCAGCTTTTTGGGGTATGAAGCTTTCTTT.

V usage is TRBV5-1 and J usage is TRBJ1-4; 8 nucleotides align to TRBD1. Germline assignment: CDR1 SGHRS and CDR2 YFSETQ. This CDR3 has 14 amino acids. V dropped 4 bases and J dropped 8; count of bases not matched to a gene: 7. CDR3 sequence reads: CASSDGGDREKLFF. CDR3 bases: TGCGCCAGCAGCGATGGAGGGGACAGGGAAAAACTGTTTTTT.

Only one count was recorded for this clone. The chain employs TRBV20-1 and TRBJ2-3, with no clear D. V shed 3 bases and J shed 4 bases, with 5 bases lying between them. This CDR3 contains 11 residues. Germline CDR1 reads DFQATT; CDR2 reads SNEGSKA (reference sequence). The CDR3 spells CSASPSDTQYF. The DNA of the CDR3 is TGCAGTGCTAGTCCCTCAGATACGCAGTATTTT.

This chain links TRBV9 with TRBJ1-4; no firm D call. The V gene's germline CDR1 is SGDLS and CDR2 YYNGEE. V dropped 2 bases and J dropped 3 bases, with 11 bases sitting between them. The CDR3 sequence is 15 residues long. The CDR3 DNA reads TGTGCCAGCAGCGTCCGGACGGGTTCTAATGAAAAACTGTTTTTT. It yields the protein CASSVRTGSNEKLFF. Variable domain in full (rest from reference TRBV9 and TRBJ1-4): DSGVTQTPKHLITATGQRVTLRCSPRSGDLSVYWYQQSLDQGLQFLIQYYNGEERAKGNILERFSAQQFPDLHSELNLSSLELGDSALYFCASSVRTGSNEKLFFGSGTQLSVL.

CDR3 coding DNA: TGTGCTAGTGGTTTGACACGCCCGGGAGAGGATGAGCAGTTCTTC. Translation: CASGLTRPGEDEQFF. The rearrangement links TRBV12-5 to TRBJ2-1; a weak D match, TRBD2 (6 bases). Trimming removed 2 bases at V and 8 bases at J, with 16 bases between. CDR1 and CDR2 from the germline V gene are LGHNT and FRNRAP. The CDR3 loop spans 15 amino acids.

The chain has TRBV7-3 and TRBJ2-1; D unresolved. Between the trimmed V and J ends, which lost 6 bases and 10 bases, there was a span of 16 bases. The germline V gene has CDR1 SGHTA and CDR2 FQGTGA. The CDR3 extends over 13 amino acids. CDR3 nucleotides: TGTGCCAGCAGGCAAAACTGGGCTGGAGAGCAGTTCTTC. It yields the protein CASRQNWAGEQFF.

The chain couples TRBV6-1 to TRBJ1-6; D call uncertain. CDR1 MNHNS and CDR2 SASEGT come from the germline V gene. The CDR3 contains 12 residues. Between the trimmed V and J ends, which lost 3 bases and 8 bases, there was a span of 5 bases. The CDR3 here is CASSEAYSPLHF. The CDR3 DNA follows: TGTGCCAGCAGTGAGGCATATTCACCCCTCCACTTT.

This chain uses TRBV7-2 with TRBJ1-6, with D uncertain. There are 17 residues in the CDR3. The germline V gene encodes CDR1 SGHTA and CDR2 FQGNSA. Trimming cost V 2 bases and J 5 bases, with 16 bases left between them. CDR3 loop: CASSLRPIGVHNSPLHF. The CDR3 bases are TGTGCCAGCAGCTTACGCCCCATCGGGGTCCATAATTCACCCCTCCACTTT.